This entry describes one TCR beta chain. Its antigen is not identified. Here immunoSEQ multiplex PCR was the method, and the copy in TCRdb shows in-frame clones only, minus some. The table has over a million clones, roughly 95% seen once. The sample originates from a study of shared clonotypes between healthy human individuals. Study-wide context: With ages of 18 to 49, the donors were a couple of women and a few men. Each donor had three CD4 naive, three CD4 memory, two CD8 naive and one CD8 memory plate.

Study results and limitations: Clonotype sharing across several donors was observed for roughly 5% of naive CD4 clonotypes.

Trimming removed 1 base at V and 1 base at J, with 11 bases between. The germline V gene has CDR1 SEHNR and CDR2 FQNEAQ (reference sequence). This CDR3 spans 15 amino acids. The sample taken for sequencing was naive CD4+ T cells sorted from blood. Regarding subset: CD45RA+ positively selected. The rearrangement joins TRBV7-9 to TRBJ2-7; perhaps TRBD1 as D (6 bases). The receptor's source is a man aged 30 to 45 in good health. CDR3 in DNA: TGTGCCAGCAGCTTAGTTACAGGGCAGTCCTACGAGCAGTACTTC. Translation gives CASSLVTGQSYEQYF.